This T cell receptor (beta chain) stems from a study of human T cells and chemical hapten exposure. Looked up from germline, CDR1 is MDHEN and CDR2 is SYDVKM. This CDR3 spans 13 amino acids. Trimming left V 11 bases short and J 0 bases short, with 13 bases between. Noted time point: patch test 3, about 24 weeks after DPC sensitization. Treatment meaning: therapeutic diphenylcyclopropenone sensitization with weekly scalp DPC. Whole blood that had not been fractionated was the source of extracted total RNA. This clonotype has more than one count but fewer than ten. Unique molecular identifiers were affixed to discrete cDNA molecules within the library. A single record per CDR3 protein comes from TCRdb applying MiXCR to the RACE reads. This sample has 30,000 to 40,000 distinct CDR3 sequences, with 9.5% to 15% found just once.

The rearrangement uses TRBV28 and TRBJ1-1; D is ambiguous. This specimen was whole blood, taken in connection with sensitization to the hapten diphenylcyclopropenone (DPC). The clonotype was recovered from a middle-aged woman with alopecia areata. Some clones in this sample may be carry-over from other donors' samples. The CDR3 sequence: CACGRVMNTEAFF. The CDR3 nucleotides are TGTGCCTGCGGACGGGTTATGAACACTGAAGCTTTCTTT.